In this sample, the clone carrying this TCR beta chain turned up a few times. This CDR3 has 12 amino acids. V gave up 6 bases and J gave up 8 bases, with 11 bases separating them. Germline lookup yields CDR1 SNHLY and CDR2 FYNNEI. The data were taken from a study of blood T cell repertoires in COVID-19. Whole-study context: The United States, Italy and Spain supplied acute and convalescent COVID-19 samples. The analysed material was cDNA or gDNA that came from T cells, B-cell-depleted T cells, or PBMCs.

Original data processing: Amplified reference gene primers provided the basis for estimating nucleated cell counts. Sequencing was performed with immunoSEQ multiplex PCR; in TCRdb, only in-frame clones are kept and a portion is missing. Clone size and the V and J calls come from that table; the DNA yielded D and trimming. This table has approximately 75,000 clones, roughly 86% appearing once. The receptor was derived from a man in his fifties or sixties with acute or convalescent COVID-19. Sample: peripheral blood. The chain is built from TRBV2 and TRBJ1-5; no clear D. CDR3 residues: CASRSPLEPQHF. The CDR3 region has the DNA TGTGCCAGCAGAAGCCCTTTGGAGCCCCAGCATTTT.